These 23 T cell receptor beta chains share one sample of origin, sequenced in a study of identical twins. TCRdb reprocessed the 5' RACE reads with MiXCR, giving one entry per CDR3 protein. This table holds about 1.7 million distinct CDR3 sequences, less than 40% found once. Sequenced: cord blood. These TCRs come from a newborn girl in good health.

The chain couples TRBV6-6 to TRBJ2-5, with TRBD2 as a possible D gene (5 bases). This CDR3 region has 14 residues. Looked up from germline, CDR1 is MNHNY and CDR2 is SVGAGI (reference sequence). Trimming took off 2 bases at V and 5 bases at J, with 12 bases between the two ends. CDR3 sequence reads: CASSYKRLSETQYF. CDR3 sequence (DNA): TGTGCCAGCAGTTACAAGCGGCTTTCCGAGACCCAGTACTTC.

This chain links TRBV6-2 or TRBV6-3 with TRBJ2-5; D not certain. CDR3 length: 14 amino acids. V lost 5 bases to trimming and J lost 5 bases, with 15 bases between them. In germline, CDR1 is MNHEY, CDR2 SVGEGT. The DNA of the CDR3 is TGTGCCAGCAGTCCCCGACCAGCTTCGGAGACCCAGTACTTC. It is translated as CASSPRPASETQYF.

This clonotype was counted a few times. The chain uses TRBV6-4 and TRBJ1-2; 9 nucleotides match TRBD1. CDR3 length equals 14 residues. V lost 5 bases to trimming and J lost 4 bases; unmatched junction nucleotides: 5. CDR1 is MRHNA and CDR2 is SNTAGT in the germline V gene. For the CDR3, the DNA is TGTGCCAGCAGTTACGGACAGGGGCCCTATGGCTACACCTTC. It specifies CASSYGQGPYGYTF.

Ten or more counts support this clonotype. The chain carries TRBV12-3 or TRBV12-4 and TRBJ2-3; TRBD2 matches 10 bases. This CDR3 region has 15 residues. Trimming removed 4 bases from V and 2 bases from J; junction bases left unmatched: 3. The CDR3 is CASSSTSGVTDTQYF. As DNA, the CDR3 is TGTGCCAGCAGTTCAACTAGCGGGGTCACAGATACGCAGTATTTT.

This chain connects TRBV15 to TRBJ1-6; D gene unclear. There are 15 residues in the CDR3. The germline V gene encodes CDR1 LNHNV and CDR2 YYDKDF (reference sequence). V lost 3 bases to trimming and J lost 11 bases, with 17 bases between them. In DNA, the CDR3 is TGTGCCACCAGCAGGGATAGGGTGGATTACGCACCCCTCCACTTT. It specifies CATSRDRVDYAPLHF.

J is TRBJ1-5 and V is TRBV28; 7 bases align to TRBD1. This CDR3 is 16 amino acids long. Germline-derived CDR1 and CDR2 are MDHEN and SYDVKM. J was trimmed by 6 bases and V by 6 bases; bases with no gene match: 14. The CDR3 sequence is CASRSPLTGKIQPQHF. The CDR3 nucleotides are TGTGCCAGCAGGTCTCCCCTGACAGGGAAGATTCAGCCCCAGCATTTT.

The table lists this clonotype with a few counts. This rearrangement joins TRBV12-3 or TRBV12-4 to TRBJ2-7; 9 bases are shared with TRBD1. The CDR3 has 16 amino acids. V lost 6 bases and J lost 0; bases outside the gene matches: 9. CDR3 in amino acids: CASSLTGGFSSYEQYF. Written as DNA, the CDR3 is TGTGCCAGCAGCCTAACAGGGGGCTTCAGCTCCTACGAGCAGTACTTC.

This clonotype was observed a few times. The chain links TRBV18 to TRBJ1-6, with unresolved D. Germline V gives CDR1 KGHSH, CDR2 LQKENI. CDR3 length: 15 residues. Deletions cut 5 bases from V and 8 bases from J, with 16 bases between. CDR3 in DNA: TGTGCCAGCTCAATTTCAGCGACACCGGATTCACCCCTCCACTTT. The encoded protein is CASSISATPDSPLHF.

This CDR3 is CASSRGGRSYGYTF. DNA of the CDR3: TGTGCCAGCAGTCGAGGGGGTAGGAGCTATGGCTACACCTTC. This rearrangement joins TRBV25-1 to TRBJ1-2; tentatively, D is TRBD1 (6 bases). Germline V CDR1 and CDR2: MGHDK, SYGVNS. CDR3 length equals 14 residues. Trimming took off 5 bases at V and 4 bases at J, with 14 bases between the two ends.

The chain couples TRBV28 to TRBJ1-5; D call uncertain. CDR3 length equals 12 residues. Trimming stripped 7 bases from V and 4 bases from J, with 8 bases between. Germline values: CDR1 MDHEN, CDR2 SYDVKM. The CDR3 bases are TGTGCCAGCACCGCGGGGAATCAGCCCCAGCATTTT. Residues: CASTAGNQPQHF.

The V gene is TRBV27, the J gene TRBJ1-2; 7 bases agree with TRBD1. The CDR3 consists of 14 residues. V dropped 4 bases and J dropped 4; count of bases not matched to a gene: 6. The germline gives CDR1 MNHEY, CDR2 SMNVEV (reference sequence). As DNA, the CDR3 is TGTGCCAGCAGTTCTACGACAGGGTCCTATGGCTACACCTTC. It codes for CASSSTTGSYGYTF.

V gene TRBV6-5 combines with J gene TRBJ2-1; 8 nucleotides align to TRBD2. The trim removed 4 bases at V and 7 bases at J, leaving 9 bases unmatched. The CDR3 runs 15 residues. Per germline, CDR1 MNHEY and CDR2 SVGAGI. The CDR3 DNA is TGTGCCAGCAGTTCCTATAGCGGGAAGTTTAATGAGCAGTTCTTC. This codes for CASSSYSGKFNEQFF.

The CDR3 sequence: CSVERGNTEAFF. Written as DNA, the CDR3 is TGCAGCGTTGAGCGGGGGAACACTGAAGCTTTCTTT. The chain links TRBV29-1 to TRBJ1-1; D not certain. Trimming removed 3 bases at V and 1 base at J, with 6 bases between. This CDR3 contains 12 residues. Germline CDR1 SQVTM, CDR2 ANQGSEA.

This clonotype has just one count. This chain joins TRBV7-9 and TRBJ2-7; TRBD1 agrees at 7 bases. CDR1 and CDR2 (germline): SEHNR, FQNEAQ (reference sequence). Unmatched junction bases numbered 6, after V lost 2 bases and J lost 2 bases. The length of the CDR3 is 15 residues. The CDR3 spells CASSLRAGQAYEQYF. The CDR3 DNA follows: TGTGCCAGCAGCTTACGAGCCGGACAGGCCTACGAGCAGTACTTC.

The J gene is TRBJ2-3, the V gene TRBV4-1; the match to TRBD2 covers 14 bases. This CDR3 region has 16 residues. After removal of 3 bases from V and 4 bases from J, the junction contained 3 bases not matched to a gene. Germline V gene lookup returns CDR1 MGHRA and CDR2 YSYEKL. The CDR3 reads CASSQSGLAGADTQYF. CDR3 DNA sequence: TGCGCCAGCAGCCAGTCGGGACTAGCGGGAGCAGATACGCAGTATTTT.

This clonotype has just a few counts. The genes are TRBV28 and TRBJ1-5, with 7 nucleotides matching TRBD1. CDR1 MDHEN and CDR2 SYDVKM come from the germline V gene. J lost 0 bases, V lost 5 bases, and 7 bases had no gene match. This CDR3 contains 16 residues. The CDR3 coding sequence is TGTGCCAGCAGTACCCGACAGGGTTATAGCAATCAGCCCCAGCATTTT. Its protein is CASSTRQGYSNQPQHF.

The chain joins TRBV12-3 or TRBV12-4 to TRBJ2-1; D may be TRBD2 (6 bases). V was clipped by 6 bases and J by 6 bases, with 15 bases between them. The CDR3 consists of 14 residues. Written as DNA, the CDR3 is TGTGCCAGCAGCCTCGACGGGGGTAGCAATGAGCAGTTCTTC. Residues: CASSLDGGSNEQFF.

A word on this clonotype: A read error is likely, as this CDR3 ends without the conserved phenylalanine or tryptophan. The chain recombines TRBV20-1 with TRBJ1-6; D may be TRBD1 (5 bases). This CDR3 is built from 12 residues. Germline V gene data show CDR1 as DFQATT and CDR2 as SNEGSKA (reference sequence). With 3 bases removed from V and 10 bases from J, the gap between germline ends came to 10 bases. The CDR3 DNA is TGCAGTGCTAGGGGACCGCTGTCACCCCTCCACATT. This gives the protein CSARGPLSPLHI.

The chain joins TRBV20-1 to TRBJ2-7; 9 bases line up with TRBD1. The V and J ends lost 0 bases and 3 bases, in that order; junction bases with no gene match: 9. Germline V gene sequence: CDR1 DFQATT, CDR2 SNEGSKA (reference sequence). The CDR3 consists of 16 residues. The CDR3 sequence is CSARDRLWDRVYEQYF. The CDR3 bases are TGCAGTGCTAGAGATCGACTTTGGGACAGGGTCTACGAGCAGTACTTC.

This chain uses TRBV4-1 with TRBJ2-1, with D perhaps TRBD1 (6 bases). The V gene's germline CDR1 is MGHRA and CDR2 YSYEKL. The CDR3 is made up of 14 amino acids. The V end lost 3 bases, the J end lost 7 bases, and 13 bases lay between the germline ends. The CDR3 loop reads CASSQTAGVNEQFF. CDR3 nucleotide sequence: TGCGCCAGCAGCCAGACGGCAGGGGTTAATGAGCAGTTCTTC.

The table lists this clonotype with many counts. This chain uses TRBV5-1 with TRBJ2-5; possible D gene TRBD2, 5 bases. Gene TRBJ2-7 matches the end of the DNA better, so the J call may be wrong. CDR1 is SGHRS and CDR2 is YFSETQ in the germline V gene. The CDR3 length is 13 residues. The CDR3 loop is CASSLRRRDEQYF. The CDR3 bases are TGCGCCAGCAGCTTGCGGCGGCGGGACGAGCAGTACTTC.

This clonotype has ten or more counts. The V and J genes are TRBV6-5 and TRBJ1-2, with D perhaps TRBD1 (5 bases). This CDR3 region has 12 residues. The germline V gene has CDR1 MNHEY and CDR2 SVGAGI. Trimming removed 5 bases from V and 5 bases from J, with 9 bases in between. DNA for the CDR3: TGTGCCAGCAGTCCCAGGGCGTATGGCTACACCTTC. Protein sequence: CASSPRAYGYTF.

The sample holds a few counts of this clonotype. The V gene is TRBV28, the J gene TRBJ2-1, with 7 bases fitting TRBD2. V was pared by 6 bases and J by 2 bases, with 7 bases of the junction left unmatched. CDR1 and CDR2 from the germline V gene are MDHEN and SYDVKM. The CDR3 covers 15 residues. CDR3 protein: CASSSRGRPYNEQFF. CDR3 nucleotides: TGTGCCAGCAGCTCTCGCGGGAGACCCTACAATGAGCAGTTCTTC.